Presented here are 29 T cell receptor beta chains from one specimen sequenced in a study of post-analysis software for immune sequencing data. Regarding the study as a whole: Comparison of patients with controls showed 4 to 6 TRBV segments more frequent in patients, TRBV5-6, TRBV5-1 and TRBV20-1 among them.

What these receptors recognize is not known. Unique molecular identifiers featured in each of the TCR beta cDNA libraries. Via MiXCR, TCRdb re-called the PCR reads, giving one row per CDR3 protein. This sample has 600,000 to 750,000 distinct CDR3 sequences, with 55% to 60% found just once. The specimen sequenced was blood. Every receptor here comes from a girl aged 2 to 10 with multiple sclerosis.

The V and J genes are TRBV5-1 and TRBJ1-1; D is unresolved. Trimming removed 0 bases at V and 8 bases at J, with 11 bases between. Germline V CDR1 and CDR2: SGHRS, YFSETQ. The CDR3 extends over 13 amino acids. The CDR3 spells CASSLDSGIEAFF. CDR3 DNA: TGCGCCAGCAGCTTGGATTCGGGGATAGAAGCTTTCTTT.

The rearrangement links TRBV2 to TRBJ2-1; D not resolved. V lost 2 bases, J lost 0 bases, and 8 bases lay in between. Per the germline V gene, CDR1 is SNHLY and CDR2 is FYNNEI. The CDR3 has 15 residues. Here the CDR3 DNA reads TGTGCCAGCAGTGAACAGATGAGCTCCTACAATGAGCAGTTCTTC. Amino acid sequence: CASSEQMSSYNEQFF.

This clonotype has only a few counts. The chain couples TRBV29-1 to TRBJ1-1; no clear D gene. This CDR3 has 11 amino acids. Germline lookup yields CDR1 SQVTM and CDR2 ANQGSEA. Trimming shortened V by 7 bases and J by 5 bases, and 11 bases separated the two germline ends. The CDR3 DNA follows: TGCAGCGGACGGACTGCGACTGAAGCTTTCTTT. This sequence encodes CSGRTATEAFF.

The CDR3, as DNA: TGCGCCAGCAGCCAAGAGGGCGATAGCAATCAGCCCCAGCATTTT. Amino acid sequence: CASSQEGDSNQPQHF. The chain joins TRBV4-1 to TRBJ1-5; D is unresolved. Germline-derived CDR1 and CDR2 are MGHRA and YSYEKL. The CDR3 contains 15 residues. V lost 0 bases and J lost 0, with 6 bases in between.

This clonotype has only one observation. This chain connects TRBV20-1 to TRBJ2-5, with 7 bases that match TRBD2. There are 16 residues in the CDR3. V gave up 0 bases and J gave up 2 bases; unmatched junction bases: 9. The germline V gene encodes CDR1 DFQATT and CDR2 SNEGSKA (reference sequence). The CDR3 here is CSAREPPTGGQETQYF. The CDR3 bases are TGCAGTGCTAGAGAACCCCCTACGGGAGGACAAGAGACCCAGTACTTC.

The chain carries TRBV9 and TRBJ2-7; D remains unclear. Per the germline V gene, CDR1 is SGDLS and CDR2 is YYNGEE. CDR3 size: 16 residues. The ends were cut back, 0 bases at V and 0 bases at J, with 13 bases in the middle. CDR3 nucleotides: TGTGCCAGCAGCGTAGGGGTTGAAGCCACCTCCTACGAGCAGTACTTC. Residues: CASSVGVEATSYEQYF. The full variable domain, completed using reference TRBV9 and TRBJ2-7, is DSGVTQTPKHLITATGQRVTLRCSPRSGDLSVYWYQQSLDQGLQFLIQYYNGEERAKGNILERFSAQQFPDLHSELNLSSLELGDSALYFCASSVGVEATSYEQYFGPGTRLTVT.

V usage is TRBV11-2 and J usage is TRBJ1-2; TRBD1 might be the D (6 bases). The germline V gene encodes CDR1 SGHAT and CDR2 FQNNGV. The CDR3 is 18 residues long. V dropped 5 bases and J dropped 4 bases, with 26 bases sitting between them. CDR3 amino acids: CASSNNPRDTTSSYGYTF. The DNA of the CDR3 is TGTGCCAGCAGCAACAATCCCCGGGACACAACCTCCTCCTATGGCTACACCTTC.

The sample holds a few counts of this clonotype. The CDR3 region has the DNA TGTGCCAGCAGCTCCCCCCAGGGGTACGGCTACACCTTC. It is translated as CASSSPQGYGYTF. The chain uses TRBV7-2 and TRBJ1-2; a weak D match, TRBD1 (6 bases). Germline-derived CDR1 and CDR2 are SGHTA and FQGNSA. The germline V and J ends were trimmed by 4 bases and 8 bases, with 14 bases remaining between them. The length of the CDR3 is 13 residues.

This rearrangement joins TRBV12-3 or TRBV12-4 to TRBJ2-1, with D possibly TRBD2 on 6 matching bases. Trimming removed 7 bases from V and 7 bases from J, with 17 bases in between. This CDR3 has 14 residues. The CDR3 region is CASTRLGGQNEQFF. CDR3 nucleotide sequence: TGTGCCAGCACCCGGCTCGGGGGTCAAAATGAGCAGTTCTTC.

This sequence joins TRBV11-2 and TRBJ1-2; 10 bases align to TRBD1. Germline CDR1 and CDR2: SGHAT and FQNNGV. This CDR3 region has 15 residues. V lost 0 bases to trimming and J lost 9 bases; unmatched junction nucleotides: 7. This CDR3 is CASSLEWTGGYRYTF. The CDR3 DNA sequence: TGTGCCAGCAGCTTAGAGTGGACAGGGGGTTATCGCTACACCTTC.

This clonotype was seen a single time. V and J are TRBV7-8 and TRBJ2-7, with D possibly matching TRBD1 (6 bases). Germline V gene data show CDR1 as SGHVS and CDR2 as FQNEAQ. The V end lost 4 bases, the J end lost 5 bases, and 9 bases lay between the germline ends. The CDR3 spans 12 residues. This CDR3 is CASSSGANEQYF. The CDR3 nucleotides are TGTGCCAGCAGCTCAGGGGCGAACGAGCAGTACTTC.

The chain joins TRBV19 to TRBJ2-3; D might be TRBD2 (6 bases). The CDR3 covers 16 residues. V dropped 6 bases and J dropped 1 base, with 17 bases sitting between them. CDR1 and CDR2 (germline): LNHDA, SQIVND (reference sequence). CDR3 nucleotide sequence: TGTGCCAGTAGCCTAGTCAGGAGGGTTGGCACAGATACGCAGTATTTT. This encodes CASSLVRRVGTDTQYF.

For this clonotype: The junction departs from the called germline gene at one end, perhaps through a read error. The chain carries TRBV15 and TRBJ1-1; maybe TRBD1 (5 bases). CDR3 length: 16 amino acids. Germline CDR1 and CDR2: LNHNV and YYDKDF (reference sequence). CDR3 sequence reads: CATSGDWGEAWTEAFF. The CDR3 coding sequence is TGTGCCACCAGCGGAGATTGGGGGGAGGCATGGACTGAAGCTTTCTTT.

This clonotype came up once. The rearrangement joins TRBV12-3 or TRBV12-4 to TRBJ2-3, with 8 nucleotides matching TRBD2. The V gene end was trimmed by 6 bases and the J gene end by 14 bases; junction bases not matched to a gene: 16. The CDR3 has 14 amino acids. The chain's CDR3 is CASSAPSRGATRYF. As DNA, the CDR3 is TGTGCCAGCAGCGCTCCCTCGCGGGGGGCCACCCGGTATTTT.

This sequence joins TRBV20-1 and TRBJ2-1; 11 nucleotides match TRBD2. CDR3 length: 15 residues. The trim removed 5 bases at V and 2 bases at J, leaving 5 bases unmatched. CDR1 and CDR2 (germline): DFQATT, SNEGSKA (reference sequence). CDR3: CSAAPSGRTYNEQFF. The CDR3 DNA is TGCAGTGCTGCACCTAGCGGGAGGACCTACAATGAGCAGTTCTTC.

This clonotype has a handful of counts. V is TRBV5-1 and J is TRBJ2-1; 7 bases map to TRBD1. Germline CDR1 SGHRS, CDR2 YFSETQ. The ends lost 4 bases at V and 2 bases at J; junction bases unmatched: 6. This CDR3 has 15 residues. The CDR3 region is CASSPRTGTYNEQFF. The DNA for the CDR3 is TGCGCCAGCAGCCCACGGACAGGAACCTACAATGAGCAGTTCTTC.

This chain uses TRBV29-1 with TRBJ1-3; 9 positions agree with TRBD1. J was trimmed by 4 bases and V by 4 bases; bases with no gene match: 2. The germline CDR1 and CDR2 sequences are SQVTM and ANQGSEA. This CDR3 region has 13 residues. The CDR3 DNA reads as TGCAGCGTTGGGACAGGGGTCGGAAACACCATATATTTT. Protein product: CSVGTGVGNTIYF.

This sequence joins TRBV6-1 and TRBJ1-5; perhaps TRBD1 as D (6 bases). Trimming removed 7 bases at V and 3 bases at J, with 13 bases between. CDR1 is MNHNS and CDR2 is SASEGT in the germline V gene. The CDR3 sequence is 14 residues long. The DNA for the CDR3 is TGTGCCAGCACTTACACAGGGCCCAATCAGCCCCAGCATTTT. This gives the protein CASTYTGPNQPQHF.

J is TRBJ1-5 and V is TRBV6-5, with TRBD1 matching over 7 bases. Trimming at V came to 3 bases and at J to 4 bases, leaving 3 bases not matched to a gene. Germline V gene lookup returns CDR1 MNHEY and CDR2 SVGAGI. The CDR3 length is 14 residues. For the CDR3, the DNA is TGTGCCAGCAGTTATGGGACAGATAATCAGCCCCAGCATTTT. This encodes CASSYGTDNQPQHF.

J is TRBJ1-1 and V is TRBV12-3 or TRBV12-4; 9 positions match TRBD1. This CDR3 region has 13 residues. V shed 8 bases and J 5 bases; nucleotides not matched to a gene: 6. CDR3: CASRTGAWTEAFF. CDR3 bases: TGTGCCAGCCGGACAGGGGCTTGGACTGAAGCTTTCTTT.

This sequence joins TRBV27 and TRBJ2-1; D remains unclear. Trimming left V 6 bases short and J 4 bases short, with 19 bases between. Per the germline V gene, CDR1 is MNHEY and CDR2 is SMNVEV (reference sequence). The CDR3 loop spans 16 amino acids. The CDR3 region has the DNA TGTGCCAGCAGATACAGACCGGGTCCTATTTACAATGAGCAGTTCTTC. It is translated as CASRYRPGPIYNEQFF.

Comment on this clonotype: At one of its ends the junction is not consistent with the germline gene, which may arise from a read error. The CDR3: CASSGGLAGTYNEQFF. The CDR3 DNA sequence: TGCGCCAGCAGTGGGGGACTAGCGGGAACCTACAATGAGCAGTTCTTC. This chain connects TRBV12-3 or TRBV12-4 to TRBJ2-1; 13 bases fit TRBD2. CDR3 length: 16 residues.

The chain combines TRBV7-9 with TRBJ1-5; D may be TRBD1 (5 bases). The CDR3 loop spans 15 amino acids. Between the trimmed V and J ends, which lost 5 bases and 0 bases, there was a span of 11 bases. Germline CDR1 reads SEHNR; CDR2 reads FQNEAQ (reference sequence). The CDR3 region is CASSDSVDSNQPQHF. As DNA, the CDR3 is TGTGCCAGCAGCGACAGTGTGGATAGCAATCAGCCCCAGCATTTT.

Written as DNA, the CDR3 is TGCAGCGTTGGGAAGGGTGACACTGAAGCTTTCTTT. It codes for CSVGKGDTEAFF. The J gene is TRBJ1-1, the V gene TRBV29-1; no definite D call. With 4 bases removed from V and 3 bases from J, the gap between germline ends came to 9 bases. The CDR3 has 12 amino acids. The germline gives CDR1 SQVTM, CDR2 ANQGSEA.

This clonotype was detected a few times. This chain connects TRBV10-3 to TRBJ1-1; TRBD1 is a possible D gene (5 bases). CDR1 and CDR2 from the germline V gene are ENHRY and SYGVKD. Trimming took off 4 bases at V and 6 bases at J, with 15 bases between the two ends. The CDR3 extends over 14 amino acids. DNA of the CDR3: TGTGCCATCAGTGGTGGGGGGGGAGACGCTGAAGCTTTCTTT. This sequence encodes CAISGGGGDAEAFF.

The chain joins TRBV7-2 to TRBJ1-1; a possible D gene is TRBD1 (5 bases). The germline gives CDR1 SGHTA, CDR2 FQGNSA. The CDR3 extends over 15 amino acids. Trimming pared 1 base from V and 6 bases from J, leaving 15 bases between. CDR3 sequence (DNA): TGTGCCAGCAGCTTAGATTTCCGAGACAGCCCTGAAGCTTTCTTT. Translating gives CASSLDFRDSPEAFF. Looking up the rest from reference TRBV7-2 and TRBJ1-1 gives the full variable domain: GAGVSQSPSNKVTEKGKDVELRCDPISGHTALYWYRQSLGQGLEFLIYFQGNSAPDKSGLPSDRFSAERTGGSVSTLTIQRTQQEDSAVYLCASSLDFRDSPEAFFGQGTRLTVV.

The gene calls are TRBV28 and TRBJ2-3, with D possibly being TRBD1 (6 bases). The CDR3 is made up of 15 amino acids. Germline loops: CDR1 MDHEN, CDR2 SYDVKM. Trimming removed 2 bases at V and 0 bases at J, with 9 bases between. DNA of the CDR3: TGTGCCAGCAGTTTAGGACAGAAAAGCACAGATACGCAGTATTTT. Protein sequence: CASSLGQKSTDTQYF. Based on the CDR3 plus reference TRBV28 and TRBJ2-3, the full variable domain is DVKVTQSSRYLVKRTGEKVFLECVQDMDHENMFWYRQDPGLGLRLIYFSYDVKMKEKGDIPEGYSVSREKKERFSLILESASTNQTSMYLCASSLGQKSTDTQYFGPGTRLTVL.

The table lists this clonotype with a few counts. In DNA, the CDR3 is TGCAGTGCTAGAGATCTGGCTAGCACCGTCAATGAGCAGTTCTTC. Its protein is CSARDLASTVNEQFF. V and J are TRBV20-1 and TRBJ2-1; a weak D match, TRBD2 (5 bases). This CDR3 comprises 15 residues. Trimming pared 0 bases from V and 6 bases from J, leaving 15 bases between. Germline V lookup: CDR1 DFQATT, CDR2 SNEGSKA (reference sequence).

This chain joins TRBV9 and TRBJ2-5; D unclear. V shed 3 bases and J shed 11 bases, with 20 bases lying between them. The CDR3 extends over 14 amino acids. CDR1 and CDR2 (germline): SGDLS, YYNGEE. The CDR3 loop reads CASSARNNGFGQYF. The CDR3 nucleotides are TGTGCCAGCAGCGCGAGGAATAATGGGTTTGGGCAGTACTTC.